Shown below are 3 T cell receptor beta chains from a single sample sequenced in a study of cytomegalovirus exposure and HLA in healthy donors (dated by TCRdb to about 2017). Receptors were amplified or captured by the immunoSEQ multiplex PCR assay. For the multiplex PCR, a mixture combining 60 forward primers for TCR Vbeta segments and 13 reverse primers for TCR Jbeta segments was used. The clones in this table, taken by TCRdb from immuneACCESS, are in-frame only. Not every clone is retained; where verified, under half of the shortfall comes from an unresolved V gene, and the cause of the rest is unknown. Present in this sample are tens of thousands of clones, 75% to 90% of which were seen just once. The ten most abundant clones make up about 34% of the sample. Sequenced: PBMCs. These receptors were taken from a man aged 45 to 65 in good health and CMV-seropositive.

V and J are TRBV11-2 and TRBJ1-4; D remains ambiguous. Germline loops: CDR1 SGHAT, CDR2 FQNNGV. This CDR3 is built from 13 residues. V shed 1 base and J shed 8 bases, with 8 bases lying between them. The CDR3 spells CASSLGLGEKLFF. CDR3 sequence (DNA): TGTGCCAGCAGCTTAGGGTTGGGCGAAAAACTGTTTTTT.

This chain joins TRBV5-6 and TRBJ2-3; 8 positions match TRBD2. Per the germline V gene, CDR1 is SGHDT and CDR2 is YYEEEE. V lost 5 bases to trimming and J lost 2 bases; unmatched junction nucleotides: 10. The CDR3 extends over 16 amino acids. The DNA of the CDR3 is TGTGCCAGCAGACCGATTAGCGGGATGCACACAGATACGCAGTATTTT. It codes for CASRPISGMHTDTQYF.

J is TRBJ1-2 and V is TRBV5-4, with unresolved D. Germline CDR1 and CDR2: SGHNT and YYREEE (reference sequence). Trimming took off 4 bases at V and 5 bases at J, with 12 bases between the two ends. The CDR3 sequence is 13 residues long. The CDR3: CASSPSAEYGYTF. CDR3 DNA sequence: TGTGCCAGCAGCCCGAGCGCGGAGTATGGCTACACCTTC.